This TCR beta chain was recorded in a study of T cells in Graves' hyperthyroidism and ophthalmopathy. The wider study: Peripheral blood was taken when the disease was first diagnosed, before any treatment began.

From germline, CDR1 is MNHNS and CDR2 SASEGT. The CDR3 loop spans 13 amino acids. Trimming took 5 bases from V and 4 from J, leaving 11 bases between them. The hyperthyroidism was newly diagnosed and had lasted under 2 months; the patients were aged 18 to 65. Exclusion of patients followed from uncontrolled infection, other autoimmune disease, pregnancy or lactation. A sample of blood taken at first hyperthyroidism diagnosis preceded any ophthalmopathy symptoms. Amplified TCR beta CDR3 regions derived from RNA transcripts. HTBI primers drove first-round RT-PCR of the TCR CDR3. TCRdb re-called the multiplex PCR reads with MiXCR, one entry per CDR3 protein. The sample consists of around 380,000 distinct CDR3 sequences, about 14% of them appearing once. The sample holds many counts of this clonotype.

What was sequenced was blood. This rearrangement joins TRBV6-1 to TRBJ1-2, with D unresolved. This TCR was recovered from a man aged 25 to 40 with Graves' hyperthyroidism that later progressed to Graves' ophthalmopathy. CDR3 protein: CASSLQAAYGYTF. The CDR3 DNA reads as TGTGCCAGCAGTCTCCAGGCCGCCTATGGCTACACCTTC.